This is a list of T cell receptor beta chains from one sample in a study of cytomegalovirus exposure and HLA in healthy donors. Repertoires were generated with immunoSEQ multiplex PCR, while TCRdb's copy carries only in-frame clones and drops some. Found here are about 140,000 clones, roughly four fifths of them singletons; the top ten hold roughly 1.4%. Sequencing input: PBMCs. The receptors were sampled from a woman between 25 and 40 years old in good health and CMV-seronegative. Each CDR3 is given with its conserved first and last residue. The D gene is left open where the match is weak. Clone sizes are given selectively: once, few, many, or a class where the clone is expanded.

d_gene,j_gene,v_gene,abundance,CDR3nt,CDR3aa
TRBD2,TRBJ2-7,TRBV6-6,few,TGTGCCAGCTCCTGGGGAGGGCTCTACGAGCAGTACTTC,CASSWGGLYEQYF
.,TRBJ2-3,TRBV25-1,.,TGTGCCACCAACCGGGGGTCGGATACGCAGTATTTT,CATNRGSDTQYF
.,TRBJ1-5,TRBV5-6,.,TGTGCCAGCAGCCAGTGGGCCGCTAATCAGCCCCAGCATTTT,CASSQWAANQPQHF
.,TRBJ1-1,TRBV15,.,TGTGCCACCAGCCTGATGGGGGGGACTGAAGCTTTCTTT,CATSLMGGTEAFF
.,TRBJ1-3,TRBV5-1,.,TGCGCCAGCAGCTTGGGAGGGTCCGGAAACACCATATATTTT,CASSLGGSGNTIYF
.,TRBJ2-3,TRBV4-2,.,TGTGCCAGCAGCCGCCAACCTAGCGACACAGATACGCAGTATTTT,CASSRQPSDTDTQYF
TRBD1,TRBJ2-7,TRBV2,.,TGTGCCAGCAGCCTGACAGGGGCGGGCTACGAGCAGTACTTC,CASSLTGAGYEQYF
.,TRBJ1-2,TRBV5-5,.,TGTGCCAGCAGCTTGGACACTGGCTACACCTTC,CASSLDTGYTF
TRBD2,TRBJ2-7,TRBV5-1,.,TGCGCCAGCAGCGACCCTAGCGGTAACTTCTACGAGCAGTACTTC,CASSDPSGNFYEQYF
.,TRBJ2-5,TRBV7-9,.,TGTGCCAGCAGTGGGAGCGAGACCCAGTACTTC,CASSGSETQYF
TRBD1,TRBJ2-3,TRBV19,.,TGTGCCAGTAACGACAGGGGGGTAGATACGCAGTATTTT,CASNDRGVDTQYF
.,TRBJ2-6,TRBV6-5,.,TGTGCCAGCAGTTCGACGCAGGGCTCTGGGGCCAACGTCCTGACTTTC,CASSSTQGSGANVLTF
TRBD1,TRBJ2-2,TRBV6-1,.,TGTGCCAGCAGTGGTCTGAGACAGGGGGCAGGCGGGGAGCTGTTTTTT,CASSGLRQGAGGELFF
.,TRBJ2-7,TRBV5-3,once,TGTGCCGGGGGGGGGCGGCGGTTCGAGCAGTACTTC,CAGGGRRFEQYF
.,TRBJ2-7,TRBV5-1,.,TGCGCCAGCAGCTTGGGGGCAGGGGATCGGAAAGAGCAGTACTTC,CASSLGAGDRKEQYF
.,TRBJ2-7,TRBV18,.,TGTGCCAGCTCACCAGACAGGTCGTCCTACGAGCAGTACTTC,CASSPDRSSYEQYF
TRBD2,TRBJ2-7,TRBV15,.,TGTGCCACCAGCAGAGGGACTAGCGCGAACTACGAGCAGTACTTC,CATSRGTSANYEQYF
TRBD1,TRBJ2-5,TRBV7-9,.,TGTGCCAGCAGCTCGACAGGGCCAGAGACCCAGTACTTC,CASSSTGPETQYF
TRBD1,TRBJ2-7,TRBV18,few,TGTGCCAGCTCACCAAACAGGGGGATCAACGAGCAGTACTTC,CASSPNRGINEQYF
TRBD2,TRBJ2-3,TRBV18,.,TGTGCCAGCTCACCACTCGGCGGGGGAGATACGCAGTATTTT,CASSPLGGGDTQYF
TRBD1,TRBJ2-7,TRBV18,.,TGTGCCAGCTCCCCTGACAGGGCAAGCTACGAGCAGTACTTC,CASSPDRASYEQYF